In this sample, the clone carrying this T cell receptor (beta chain) turned up a few times. The source of the sample is a study of T-cell reconstitution after alpha-beta-depleted transplantation in children. Preparing the TCRbeta library involved the use of unique molecular identifiers. MiXCR, run by TCRdb on the PCR reads, gives a single entry per CDR3 protein. The table shows approximately 89,000 distinct CDR3 sequences, with about 14% occurring only once. V shed 3 bases and J shed 4 bases, with 8 bases lying between them. CDR1 and CDR2 (germline): SGHRS, YFSETQ. The CDR3 loop spans 14 amino acids. The genes are TRBV5-1 and TRBJ2-6; D unresolved. The starting material was PBMCs, mostly from graft donor cells, obtained 180 days after TCRalphabeta/CD19-depleted stem cell transplant. The receptor comes from a male patient aged 2-15 years who had a stem cell transplant for acute lymphoblastic leukemia, so the T cells may come from the graft donor. The CDR3 DNA sequence: TGCGCCAGCAGCTCCGACGGGGGGGCCAACGTCCTGACTTTC. Translating it yields CASSSDGGANVLTF. The full variable domain, its missing parts supplied by reference TRBV5-1 and TRBJ2-6, is KAGVTQTPRYLIKTRGQQVTLSCSPISGHRSVSWYQQTPGQGLQFLFEYFSETQRNKGNFPGRFSGRQFSNSRSEMNVSTLELGDSALYLCASSSDGGANVLTFGAGSRLTVL.